These T cell receptor beta chains were read from a single sample in a study of Ad26.COV2.S vaccination and SARS-CoV-2 variants. TCRdb's table, derived via immunoSEQ multiplex PCR, lists solely in-frame clones and lacks some. The table records about 480,000 clones, roughly 87% of them present only once. The specimen was peripheral blood, collected in a trial of Ad26.COV2.S vaccine versus placebo. These receptors were collected from a person between 18 and 60 years old who received the Ad26.COV2.S COVID-19 vaccine or a placebo. The conserved cysteine and the conserved F or W are not part of the CDR3 here. D genes are given only for firm matches.

d_call	v_call	j_call	cdr3_aa
TRBD2	TRBV28	TRBJ2-3	ASSLGVAGLDTQY
TRBD2	TRBV27	TRBJ2-4	ASSRAGAVNIQY
.	TRBV14	TRBJ2-3	ASSRTPPGTTGIFSVDTQY
TRBD1	TRBV6-2/TRBV6-3	TRBJ2-3	ASSRGQTSTDTQY
TRBD1	TRBV24-1	TRBJ2-3	ATSEAGGANTQY
TRBD2	TRBV6-5	TRBJ2-1	ASSRTGTTLGQF
.	TRBV2	TRBJ1-5	ASSEARQPQH
.	TRBV11-2	TRBJ1-2	ASSSGAYGYT
.	TRBV28	TRBJ2-1	ASRYVLGANEQF
.	TRBV5-1	TRBJ2-4	ASSLGGPPQLAKNIQY
.	TRBV27	TRBJ1-1	ASSLGSATEAF
.	TRBV6-5	TRBJ2-6	ASSYSRSGANVLT
TRBD1	TRBV18	TRBJ2-3	ASSPSRDRQY
.	TRBV6-1	TRBJ2-2	ASTNEGNTGELF
TRBD1	TRBV5-8	TRBJ1-2	ASSSNRGRQGYT
.	TRBV29-1	TRBJ1-1	SVDGGGGTLVDTEAF
TRBD1	TRBV19	TRBJ2-1	ASTPGQEVANEQF
TRBD2	TRBV6-6	TRBJ2-7	ASRLAGGYEQY
.	TRBV7-8	TRBJ1-1	ASSLTAGANTEAF
.	TRBV6-5	TRBJ2-7	ASSYSKRYEQY
.	TRBV6-1	TRBJ1-1	ASSDRTVGMAF
.	TRBV6-2/TRBV6-3	TRBJ1-5	ASSSTFGNQPQH
.	TRBV28	TRBJ2-1	ASITTGSNEQF
.	TRBV6-2/TRBV6-3	TRBJ1-1	ASSYPGGKPEAF
.	TRBV19	TRBJ1-2	ASSIGGEPALGYT
.	TRBV4-2	TRBJ2-3	ASSHGLAVSDTQY
.	TRBV28	TRBJ1-1	ASSLEVVNTEAF
TRBD2	TRBV7-8	TRBJ2-3	ASSSSTASGRGLSDTQY
.	TRBV6-5	TRBJ1-5	ASSRGTGGQPQH
TRBD1	TRBV3-1/TRBV3-2	TRBJ1-6	ASRTGVKSPLH